The rows below give T cell receptor beta chains drawn from one sample of a study of cytomegalovirus exposure and HLA in healthy donors. Only in-frame clones appear in the TCRdb table, and some are missing; sequencing was by immunoSEQ multiplex PCR. Of 120,000 or so clones in the sample, 65% to 80% were seen once. Sequenced: PBMCs. Source of these receptors: a woman aged 40 to 50 in good health and CMV-seropositive. CDR3s include the opening cysteine and the closing phenylalanine or tryptophan. D genes are given only for firm matches. Clone size is stated in some rows and not others, as once, few, many or a class when expanded.

clone_size: few
d_call: TRBD1
j_call: TRBJ2-7
v_call: TRBV6-5
cdr3_nt: TGTGCCAGCAGTGTGGACAGGGGTGGCGAGCAGTACTTC
cdr3_aa: CASSVDRGGEQYF

clone_size: .
d_call: .
j_call: TRBJ1-2
v_call: TRBV10-3
cdr3_nt: TGTGCCTCGTTACGGGACTGGCCCGATGGCTACACCTTC
cdr3_aa: CASLRDWPDGYTF

clone_size: .
d_call: .
j_call: TRBJ2-2
v_call: TRBV30
cdr3_nt: TGTGCCTGGAGAAGGACAGTTAACACCGGGGAGCTGTTCTTT
cdr3_aa: CAWRRTVNTGELFF

clone_size: .
d_call: .
j_call: TRBJ2-7
v_call: TRBV15
cdr3_nt: TGTGCCACCAGCAGAGATCCGGCAGGAGAGCAGTACTTC
cdr3_aa: CATSRDPAGEQYF

clone_size: .
d_call: TRBD2
j_call: TRBJ2-5
v_call: TRBV5-8
cdr3_nt: TGTGCCAGCATCCCGAGCGGGGTCCCCTTGGCCCAGTACTTC
cdr3_aa: CASIPSGVPLAQYF

clone_size: .
d_call: .
j_call: TRBJ2-1
v_call: TRBV7-3
cdr3_nt: TGTGCCAGCAGCTTAATAAGCCCCCAAAAGACCTACAATGAGCAGTTCTTC
cdr3_aa: CASSLISPQKTYNEQFF

clone_size: .
d_call: TRBD1
j_call: TRBJ1-3
v_call: TRBV6-5
cdr3_nt: TGTGCCAACCTCTTTACAGGGGCTGGAAACACCATATATTTT
cdr3_aa: CANLFTGAGNTIYF

clone_size: .
d_call: TRBD2
j_call: TRBJ2-2
v_call: TRBV7-2
cdr3_nt: TGTGCCACCTCCATCGGCGGGAGTCTCGCGTCCGGGGAGCTGTTTTTT
cdr3_aa: CATSIGGSLASGELFF

clone_size: .
d_call: .
j_call: TRBJ2-3
v_call: TRBV28
cdr3_nt: TGTGCCAGCAGTATCGGGACATTAGATACGCAGTATTTT
cdr3_aa: CASSIGTLDTQYF

clone_size: .
d_call: TRBD2
j_call: TRBJ2-1
v_call: TRBV18
cdr3_nt: TGTGCCAGCTCACGTCCGGGACTAGCGGGAGTTAGCTCCTACAATGAGCAGTTCTTC
cdr3_aa: CASSRPGLAGVSSYNEQFF

clone_size: .
d_call: TRBD1
j_call: TRBJ2-7
v_call: TRBV27
cdr3_nt: TGTGCCAGCAGTTTGGGGGTGGGGTCGACAGGGGTGTACTTC
cdr3_aa: CASSLGVGSTGVYF

clone_size: .
d_call: .
j_call: TRBJ1-1
v_call: TRBV30
cdr3_nt: TGTGCGAGAGGGGGGAACACTGAAGCTTTCTTT
cdr3_aa: CARGGNTEAFF

clone_size: .
d_call: TRBD2
j_call: TRBJ2-7
v_call: TRBV5-6
cdr3_nt: TGTGCCAGCAGCCCGGGGACTAGCGGGAGGGCCTGGTCCTACGAGCAGTACTTC
cdr3_aa: CASSPGTSGRAWSYEQYF

clone_size: .
d_call: .
j_call: TRBJ2-1
v_call: TRBV5-6
cdr3_nt: TGTGCCAGCAGCTTGGGGCACAACTCCTACAATGAGCAGTTCTTC
cdr3_aa: CASSLGHNSYNEQFF

clone_size: .
d_call: TRBD2
j_call: TRBJ2-7
v_call: TRBV5-1
cdr3_nt: TGCGCCAGCAGCTGGGCCCCGGGGGGAGACGAGCAGTACTTC
cdr3_aa: CASSWAPGGDEQYF

clone_size: .
d_call: .
j_call: TRBJ2-7
v_call: TRBV2
cdr3_nt: TGTGCCAGCAGCTTCCTCCCCGAACCCGGGAGAAGCTTC
cdr3_aa: CASSFLPEPGRSF

clone_size: .
d_call: .
j_call: TRBJ1-1
v_call: TRBV6-5
cdr3_nt: TGTGCCAGCAGTTACCTACAGGGGAACACTGAAGCTTTCTTT
cdr3_aa: CASSYLQGNTEAFF

clone_size: once
d_call: .
j_call: TRBJ1-1
v_call: TRBV6-5
cdr3_nt: TGTGCCAGCAGTAACACCCGCAGGGAGGCTGCTTTCTTT
cdr3_aa: CASSNTRREAAFF

clone_size: once
d_call: .
j_call: TRBJ2-2
v_call: TRBV9
cdr3_nt: TGTGCCAGCAGCTCCCACAGGGAGCTGTTTTTT
cdr3_aa: CASSSHRELFF

clone_size: .
d_call: TRBD2
j_call: TRBJ2-5
v_call: TRBV9
cdr3_nt: TGTGCCAGCAGCGCGAGCGGGAGGATTCAAGAGACCCAGTACTTC
cdr3_aa: CASSASGRIQETQYF

clone_size: .
d_call: TRBD1
j_call: TRBJ1-2
v_call: TRBV29-1
cdr3_nt: TGCAGCGTTGAAGGACAGGGGGCCGGTGGCTACACCTTC
cdr3_aa: CSVEGQGAGGYTF

clone_size: .
d_call: TRBD2
j_call: TRBJ2-7
v_call: TRBV4-3
cdr3_nt: TGCGCCAGCAGCCAAGATGCGACAAGGGGCGGGAGGGCCTACGAGCAGTACTTC
cdr3_aa: CASSQDATRGGRAYEQYF

clone_size: few
d_call: .
j_call: TRBJ1-5
v_call: TRBV10-3
cdr3_nt: TGTGCCATCAGTCCCGAGGGAAATCAGCCCCAGCATTTT
cdr3_aa: CAISPEGNQPQHF

clone_size: .
d_call: .
j_call: TRBJ1-1
v_call: TRBV4-1
cdr3_nt: TGCGCCAGCAGCGATACATCGGGGACTGAAGCTTTCTTT
cdr3_aa: CASSDTSGTEAFF

clone_size: .
d_call: .
j_call: TRBJ2-3
v_call: TRBV5-1
cdr3_nt: TGCGCCAGCAGCTTGGCCAGGGCAGGGGTAACAGATACGCAGTATTTT
cdr3_aa: CASSLARAGVTDTQYF

clone_size: few
d_call: TRBD1
j_call: TRBJ1-1
v_call: TRBV18
cdr3_nt: TGTGCCAGCTCACCCCTGACAGGGAAGAACACTGAAGCTTTCTTT
cdr3_aa: CASSPLTGKNTEAFF

clone_size: .
d_call: .
j_call: TRBJ1-1
v_call: TRBV11-3
cdr3_nt: TGTGCCAGCAGCCTAAAGAGGAACACTGAAGCTTTCTTT
cdr3_aa: CASSLKRNTEAFF

clone_size: few
d_call: TRBD2
j_call: TRBJ2-1
v_call: TRBV6-1
cdr3_nt: TGTGCCAGCACTCGGCGGGGGGCAGGTGAGCAGTTCTTC
cdr3_aa: CASTRRGAGEQFF

clone_size: .
d_call: TRBD1
j_call: TRBJ1-2
v_call: TRBV6-5
cdr3_nt: TGTGCCAGCAGGGCAGGGGGTGTTGTTGACGGCTACACCTTC
cdr3_aa: CASRAGGVVDGYTF

clone_size: medium-sized
d_call: .
j_call: TRBJ1-5
v_call: TRBV6-5
cdr3_nt: TGTGCCAGCAGTTACTCGCGAGATCAGCCCCAGCATTTT
cdr3_aa: CASSYSRDQPQHF

clone_size: .
d_call: TRBD1
j_call: TRBJ1-1
v_call: TRBV6-4
cdr3_nt: TGTGCCAGCAGGGGAAACAGGGGGGAAGCTTTCTTT
cdr3_aa: CASRGNRGEAFF

clone_size: .
d_call: TRBD1
j_call: TRBJ1-1
v_call: TRBV6-1
cdr3_nt: TGTGCCAGCAGCAGACACAGGGGACCCACCGAAGCTTTCTTT
cdr3_aa: CASSRHRGPTEAFF

clone_size: .
d_call: .
j_call: TRBJ1-1
v_call: TRBV25-1
cdr3_nt: TGTGCCAGCAGTGAATTTGCTGGCGGGCACACTGAAGCTTTCTTT
cdr3_aa: CASSEFAGGHTEAFF

clone_size: .
d_call: TRBD2
j_call: TRBJ2-2
v_call: TRBV5-1
cdr3_nt: TGCGCCAGCAGCTTGGGGGCTAGCGGGAACACCGGGGAGCTGTTTTTT
cdr3_aa: CASSLGASGNTGELFF

clone_size: .
d_call: .
j_call: TRBJ1-5
v_call: TRBV7-3
cdr3_nt: TGTGCCAGCAGCCCGACCGACTTCAATCAGCCCCAGCATTTT
cdr3_aa: CASSPTDFNQPQHF

clone_size: .
d_call: .
j_call: TRBJ1-4
v_call: TRBV18
cdr3_nt: TGTGCCAGCTCACCCCTCTTCAGGTCCTCAACTAATGAAAAACTGTTTTTT
cdr3_aa: CASSPLFRSSTNEKLFF

clone_size: .
d_call: TRBD1
j_call: TRBJ1-4
v_call: TRBV19
cdr3_nt: TGTGCCAGTACCTCGACAGGGGAACGTGAAAAACTGTTTTTT
cdr3_aa: CASTSTGEREKLFF

clone_size: .
d_call: TRBD1
j_call: TRBJ2-6
v_call: TRBV10-3
cdr3_nt: TGTGCCATCAGTGGCTCAGACAGGGGCGCCTCTGGGGCCAACGTCCTGACTTTC
cdr3_aa: CAISGSDRGASGANVLTF

clone_size: few
d_call: .
j_call: TRBJ2-6
v_call: TRBV2
cdr3_nt: TGTGCCAGCACCAGGACACCCTCTGGGGCCAACGTCCTGACTTTC
cdr3_aa: CASTRTPSGANVLTF

clone_size: .
d_call: .
j_call: TRBJ1-1
v_call: TRBV10-2
cdr3_nt: TGCGCCAGTCGAACAGCAACCGTGAACACTGAAGCTTTCTTT
cdr3_aa: CASRTATVNTEAFF

clone_size: .
d_call: .
j_call: TRBJ1-4
v_call: TRBV30
cdr3_nt: TGTGCCTGGAGTGGGACAGCAAGCTCCGTAACTGAAAAACTGTTTTTT
cdr3_aa: CAWSGTASSVTEKLFF

clone_size: .
d_call: .
j_call: TRBJ1-2
v_call: TRBV2
cdr3_nt: TGTGCCAGCAGTGGGGACACTGTACGGTATGGCTACACCTTC
cdr3_aa: CASSGDTVRYGYTF

clone_size: .
d_call: TRBD1
j_call: TRBJ2-7
v_call: TRBV27
cdr3_nt: TGTGCCAGCACCTCTCCGACAGGGGGCCAGCGAGAGCAGTACTTC
cdr3_aa: CASTSPTGGQREQYF

clone_size: once
d_call: TRBD1
j_call: TRBJ1-5
v_call: TRBV18
cdr3_nt: TGTGCCAGCTCACGGATGACAGGGGCGGATCAGCCCCAGCATTTT
cdr3_aa: CASSRMTGADQPQHF

clone_size: few
d_call: .
j_call: TRBJ1-1
v_call: TRBV29-1
cdr3_nt: TGCAGCGTTGAAGATAATGAAGCTTTCTTT
cdr3_aa: CSVEDNEAFF

clone_size: .
d_call: TRBD2
j_call: TRBJ2-5
v_call: TRBV4-1
cdr3_nt: TGCGCCAGCAGCCAAGATCAGCAAAGCGGGGGGTGGGTTGAGACCCAGTACTTC
cdr3_aa: CASSQDQQSGGWVETQYF

clone_size: .
d_call: .
j_call: TRBJ2-5
v_call: TRBV18
cdr3_nt: TGTGCCAGCTCACCACCGGGTGGAGCGCTTGTATCTGAGACCCAGTACTTC
cdr3_aa: CASSPPGGALVSETQYF

clone_size: once
d_call: .
j_call: TRBJ1-2
v_call: TRBV29-1
cdr3_nt: TGCAGCGTCCAGGGGCCGGGAGGCTACACCTTC
cdr3_aa: CSVQGPGGYTF

clone_size: .
d_call: .
j_call: TRBJ1-3
v_call: TRBV4-3
cdr3_nt: TGCGCCAGCAGCCAAGATGGGCCCGGGGTCTCTGGAAACACCATATATTTT
cdr3_aa: CASSQDGPGVSGNTIYF

clone_size: .
d_call: .
j_call: TRBJ1-5
v_call: TRBV4-3
cdr3_nt: TGCGCCAGCAGCCAATCGGCAGGAACAGGAGATCAGCCCCAGCATTTT
cdr3_aa: CASSQSAGTGDQPQHF

clone_size: .
d_call: TRBD1
j_call: TRBJ1-1
v_call: TRBV7-6
cdr3_nt: TGTGCCAGCAGCTCCGCTGCTACAGGGGCCCGTAGTAAGACTGAAGCTTTCTTT
cdr3_aa: CASSSAATGARSKTEAFF

clone_size: .
d_call: .
j_call: TRBJ1-2
v_call: TRBV9
cdr3_nt: TGTGCCAGCAGCGTAGATATCGGGGAAAACTATGGCTACACCTTC
cdr3_aa: CASSVDIGENYGYTF